This T cell receptor (beta chain) stems from a study of response to subunit inactivated influenza vaccine. Study-level results: Authors suggested seasonal influenza vaccinations each recruit few new T cells.

The V end was cut by 4 bases, the J end by 3 bases, with 13 bases between. Germline CDR1 and CDR2: SGHRS and YFSETQ. This CDR3 comprises 14 residues. This clonotype came up a few times. Its antigen is currently unknown. TCRdb independently ran MiXCR on the RT-PCR reads; one entry per CDR3 protein. The sample has 530,000 or so distinct CDR3 sequences, about 11% seen once. The sequence derives from a man aged 45 to 65 who received an inactivated influenza vaccine. The sequencing here drew on PBMCs from blood, taken on the day of vaccination. The V call is TRBV5-1, the J call TRBJ1-1; D perhaps matches TRBD1 (6 bases). CDR3 sequence reads: CASSATGYDTEAFF. As DNA, the CDR3 is TGCGCCAGCAGCGCAACAGGGTACGACACTGAAGCTTTCTTT.